A selection of T cell receptor beta chains follows, all from one sample in a study of T cell repertoires in aging, cancer and after chemotherapy. TCRdb reprocessed the multiplex PCR reads via MiXCR and lists one record per CDR3 protein. The top ten hold approximately 44% of the sample, which has approximately 6,400 distinct CDR3 sequences, 35% to 45% seen once. Sequencing input: blood. These receptors came from a human donor in good health. CDR3s include the opening cysteine and the closing phenylalanine or tryptophan. D genes are given only for firm matches. Part of the rows lack a size; the others show once, few, many or a class for expanded clones.

- | medium-sized | TRBJ2-1 | TRBV7-6 | 14 | TGTGCCAGCAGCTGGAGGGGACCTCCCCGTGAGCAGTTCTTC | CASSWRGPPREQFF
- | few | TRBJ2-1 | TRBV19 | 16 | TGTGCCAGTAGTATAAGCCTCTCCGGATATTACAATGAGCAGTTCTTC | CASSISLSGYYNEQFF
- | - | TRBJ1-2 | TRBV4-3 | 13 | TGCGCCAGCAGCCCTACCGCGGGGTATGGCTACACCTTC | CASSPTAGYGYTF
- | few | TRBJ2-7 | TRBV18 | 16 | TGTGCCAGCTCACCCCCTCCCATGGAACAGCCCTACGAGCAGTACTTC | CASSPPPMEQPYEQYF
TRBD2 | - | TRBJ2-3 | TRBV19 | 15 | TGTGCCAGTAGTAGTCCTAGCGGGGGCGCAGATACGCAGTATTTT | CASSSPSGGADTQYF
- | few | TRBJ1-6 | TRBV6-5 | 16 | TGTGCCAGCAGTTACGAGGGGGGCGCGAGAAATTCACCCCTCCACTTT | CASSYEGGARNSPLHF
- | few | TRBJ2-1 | TRBV27 | 14 | TGTGCCAGCTGGCCACCGTCAGGGTTGAATGAGCAGTTCTTC | CASWPPSGLNEQFF
TRBD2 | - | TRBJ2-5 | TRBV6-5 | 14 | TGTGCCAGCAGACGGGGGGGTTACCAAGAGACCCAGTACTTC | CASRRGGYQETQYF
TRBD1 | - | TRBJ1-1 | TRBV5-6 | 16 | TGCGCCAGCAGCCCATGGACAGGGCGGGGTAGCACTGAAGCTTTCTTT | CASSPWTGRGSTEAFF
- | few | TRBJ2-3 | TRBV19 | 15 | TGTGCCAGTAGTATAGGTACCTCTAGCACAGATACGCAGTATTTT | CASSIGTSSTDTQYF
- | - | TRBJ1-4 | TRBV5-4 | 15 | TGTGCCAGCAGCACCGTAGAGTCAACTAATGAAAAACTGTTTTTT | CASSTVESTNEKLFF
- | few | TRBJ1-2 | TRBV7-9 | 13 | TGTGCCAGCAGGGTTGGGGGGAACTATGGCTACACCTTC | CASRVGGNYGYTF
TRBD2 | few | TRBJ2-1 | TRBV27 | 16 | TGTGCCAGCAGTCCTAGCGGGGGACTCTCCTACAATGAGCAGTTCTTC | CASSPSGGLSYNEQFF
- | - | TRBJ2-3 | TRBV5-6 | 11 | TGTGCCAGCAGCTTTAGGGGTAAGCAGTATTTT | CASSFRGKQYF
- | - | TRBJ1-5 | TRBV5-6 | 14 | TGTGCCAGACGTGGGGAGCAGGGCAATCAGCCCCAGCATTTT | CARRGEQGNQPQHF
- | - | TRBJ1-4 | TRBV19 | 14 | TGTGCCAGCCGGGCGGGCAGTTTGGGGGAAAAACTGTTTTTT | CASRAGSLGEKLFF
- | - | TRBJ1-4 | TRBV15 | 16 | TGTGCCACCAGCAGAGACCGGTTACGGACTAATGAAAAACTGTTTTTT | CATSRDRLRTNEKLFF
- | - | TRBJ2-7 | TRBV6-5 | 12 | TGTGCCAGCAGTGAAGCCAGGTACGAGCAGTACTTC | CASSEARYEQYF
- | few | TRBJ2-1 | TRBV6-5 | 15 | TGTGCCAGCAGTACGGGGGAGTCTGTGGGGAATGAGCAGTTCTTC | CASSTGESVGNEQFF
- | - | TRBJ2-2 | TRBV20-1 | 14 | TGCAGTGCTAGAGAGGGAACGAACACCGGGGAGCTGTTTTTT | CSAREGTNTGELFF
- | - | TRBJ1-1 | TRBV19 | 15 | TGTGCCAGTAGTATAGATACCGGTTTGAACACTGAAGCTTTCTTT | CASSIDTGLNTEAFF
- | - | TRBJ1-3 | TRBV5-5 | 15 | TGTGCCAGCAGCTTCAGCGGATTCTCTGGAAACACCATATATTTT | CASSFSGFSGNTIYF
- | - | TRBJ2-1 | TRBV5-4 | 14 | TGCGCCAGCAGCCGAAACCTCGGGGGCAATGAGCAGTTCTTC | CASSRNLGGNEQFF
TRBD1 | - | TRBJ2-3 | TRBV15 | 14 | TGTGCCACCAGCCGGGACAGGGGCCCCGATACGCAGTATTTT | CATSRDRGPDTQYF
TRBD1 | - | TRBJ2-7 | TRBV6-2/TRBV6-3 | 15 | TGTGCCAGCAGTTACTCGGGCAGGGGGCCCTACGAGCAGTACTTC | CASSYSGRGPYEQYF
TRBD2 | - | TRBJ2-2 | TRBV12-3/TRBV12-4 | 15 | TGTGCCAGCAGTTTAGCGGGAAGCGGGGCCGGGGAGCTGTTTTTT | CASSLAGSGAGELFF
- | - | TRBJ2-3 | TRBV6-2/TRBV6-3 | 16 | TGTGCCAGCAGCCCCCGGGGGCCCTTCGGGGGGGATACGCAGTATTTT | CASSPRGPFGGDTQYF
- | medium-sized | TRBJ2-2 | TRBV29-1 | 13 | TGCAGCGTTCAAGGGGGGGACACCGGGGAGCTGTTTTTT | CSVQGGDTGELFF
TRBD1 | - | TRBJ1-1 | TRBV27 | 17 | TGTGCCAGCAGTTTAGGATGGGCAGGGGGCAGGGGCACTGAAGCTTTCTTT | CASSLGWAGGRGTEAFF
- | - | TRBJ2-7 | TRBV6-1 | 16 | TGTGCCAGCACAAGGACCAGGGGCGTGAGCTCCTACGAGCAGTACTTC | CASTRTRGVSSYEQYF
- | - | TRBJ2-7 | TRBV18 | 15 | TGTGCCAGCTCACCGAGACAGGAGAGCTCCTACGAGCAGTACTTC | CASSPRQESSYEQYF
TRBD1 | - | TRBJ1-4 | TRBV6-5 | 15 | TGTGCCAGCAGTCCGACCGGGACAGGGCTCGTAAAACTGTTTTTT | CASSPTGTGLVKLFF
- | - | TRBJ1-5 | TRBV24-1 | 15 | TGTGCCACAAGTAAACAGGTAAAGATGGATCAGCCCCAGCATTTT | CATSKQVKMDQPQHF
TRBD2 | medium-sized | TRBJ2-1 | TRBV11-3 | 15 | TGTGCCAGCAGCTTAGAGGCGGGGGGGCTGGATGAGCAGTTCTTC | CASSLEAGGLDEQFF
TRBD1 | - | TRBJ1-2 | TRBV27 | 15 | TGTGCCAGCAGTTTAACCACAGGGGCAAGCTATGGCTACACCTTC | CASSLTTGASYGYTF
- | few | TRBJ2-2 | TRBV6-1 | 14 | TGTGCCAGCAGTGACCAACCCACTGGGGGGGAGCTGTTTTTT | CASSDQPTGGELFF
- | - | TRBJ1-1 | TRBV6-1 | 15 | TGTGCCAGCAGTGAAGCGGTGGGGTTGAACACTGAAGCTTTCTTT | CASSEAVGLNTEAFF
TRBD1 | few | TRBJ1-1 | TRBV6-5 | 15 | TGTGCCAGCAGTTACAACAGGGGGCCGAACACTGAAGCTTTCTTT | CASSYNRGPNTEAFF
TRBD2 | - | TRBJ2-1 | TRBV6-5 | 15 | TGTGCCAGCAGTTATAGGCGGGGGGGCCATTATGAGCAGTTCTTC | CASSYRRGGHYEQFF
- | - | TRBJ2-5 | TRBV27 | 12 | TGTGCCAGCAGTTTCGTTGGAGAGACCCAGTACTTC | CASSFVGETQYF
- | - | TRBJ2-2 | TRBV6-1 | 16 | TGTGCCAGCAGGGGTTTCCCAGTAGCCAACACCGGGGAGCTGTTTTTT | CASRGFPVANTGELFF
- | few | TRBJ2-3 | TRBV5-6 | 13 | TGTGCCAGCAGCCCTTATCATTCAGATACGCAGTATTTT | CASSPYHSDTQYF
TRBD1 | medium-sized | TRBJ2-3 | TRBV29-1 | 14 | TGCAGCGTTGCGGCAGGGGGCAAGACAGATACGCAGTATTTT | CSVAAGGKTDTQYF
- | few | TRBJ1-1 | TRBV27 | 17 | TGTGCCAGCAGTCACATAGCGCCTTTACAGTCCCACACTGAAGCTTTCTTT | CASSHIAPLQSHTEAFF
- | medium-sized | TRBJ2-3 | TRBV29-1 | 13 | TGCAGCGCAGGTTGGGGGGGCACAGATACGCAGTATTTT | CSAGWGGTDTQYF
- | - | TRBJ2-6 | TRBV28 | 14 | TGTGCCAGCAGTGAGCCTGAAGGGGCCAACGTCCTGACTTTC | CASSEPEGANVLTF
TRBD2 | - | TRBJ2-1 | TRBV7-9 | 15 | TGTGCCAGCAGCCTGAGTGGCGGGAGAGGGTATGAGCAGTTCTTC | CASSLSGGRGYEQFF
TRBD1 | few | TRBJ2-3 | TRBV10-3 | 15 | TGTGCCATCAGTGGGGGACAGGGCGCGACAGATACGCAGTATTTT | CAISGGQGATDTQYF